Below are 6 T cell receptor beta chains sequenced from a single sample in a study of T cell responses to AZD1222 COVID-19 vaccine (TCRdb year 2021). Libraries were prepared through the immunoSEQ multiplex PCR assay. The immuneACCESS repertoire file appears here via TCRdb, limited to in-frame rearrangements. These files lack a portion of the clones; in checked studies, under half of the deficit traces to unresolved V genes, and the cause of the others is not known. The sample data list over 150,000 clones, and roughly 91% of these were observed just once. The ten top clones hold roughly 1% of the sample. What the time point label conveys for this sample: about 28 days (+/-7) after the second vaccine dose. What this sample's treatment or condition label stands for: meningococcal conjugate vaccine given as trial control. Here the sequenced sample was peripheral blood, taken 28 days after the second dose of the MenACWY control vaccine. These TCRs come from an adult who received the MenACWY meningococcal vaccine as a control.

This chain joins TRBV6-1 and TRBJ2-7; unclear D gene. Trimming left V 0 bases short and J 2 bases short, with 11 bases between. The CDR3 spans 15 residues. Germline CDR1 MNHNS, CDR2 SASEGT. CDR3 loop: CASSEANSYTYEQYF. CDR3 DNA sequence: TGTGCCAGCAGTGAAGCGAACAGCTATACCTACGAGCAGTACTTC.

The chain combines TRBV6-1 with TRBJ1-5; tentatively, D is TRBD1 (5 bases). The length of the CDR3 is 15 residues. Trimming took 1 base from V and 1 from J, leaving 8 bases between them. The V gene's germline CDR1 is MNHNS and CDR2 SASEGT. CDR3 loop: CASSEGQRSNQPQHF. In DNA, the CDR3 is TGTGCCAGCAGTGAAGGACAGAGGAGCAATCAGCCCCAGCATTTT.

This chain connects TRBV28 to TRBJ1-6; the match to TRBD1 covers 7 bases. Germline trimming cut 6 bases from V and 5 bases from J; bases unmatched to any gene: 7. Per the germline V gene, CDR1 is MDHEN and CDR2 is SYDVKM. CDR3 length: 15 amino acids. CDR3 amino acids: CASRQRGPNNSPLHF. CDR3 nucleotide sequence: TGTGCCAGCAGACAAAGGGGGCCCAATAATTCACCCCTCCACTTT.

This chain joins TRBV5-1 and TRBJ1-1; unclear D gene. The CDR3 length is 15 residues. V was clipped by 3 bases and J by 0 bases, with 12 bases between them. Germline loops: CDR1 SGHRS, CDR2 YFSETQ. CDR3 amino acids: CASSYYGEMNTEAFF. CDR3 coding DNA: TGCGCCAGCAGCTATTATGGGGAGATGAACACTGAAGCTTTCTTT. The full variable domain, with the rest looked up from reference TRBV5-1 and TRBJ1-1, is KAGVTQTPRYLIKTRGQQVTLSCSPISGHRSVSWYQQTPGQGLQFLFEYFSETQRNKGNFPGRFSGRQFSNSRSEMNVSTLELGDSALYLCASSYYGEMNTEAFFGQGTRLTVV.

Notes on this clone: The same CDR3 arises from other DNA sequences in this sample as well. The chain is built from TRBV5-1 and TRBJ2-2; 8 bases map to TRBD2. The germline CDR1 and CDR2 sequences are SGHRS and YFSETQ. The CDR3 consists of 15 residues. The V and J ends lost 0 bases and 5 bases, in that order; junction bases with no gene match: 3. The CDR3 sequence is CASSLVLAGTGELFF. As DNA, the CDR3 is TGCGCCAGCAGCTTGGTGTTAGCGGGGACCGGGGAGCTGTTTTTT.

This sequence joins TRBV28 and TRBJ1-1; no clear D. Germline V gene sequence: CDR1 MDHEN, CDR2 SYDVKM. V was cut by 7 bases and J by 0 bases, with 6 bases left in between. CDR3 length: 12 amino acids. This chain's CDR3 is CASKIVNTEAFF. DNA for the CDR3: TGTGCCAGCAAGATCGTGAACACTGAAGCTTTCTTT.